Below, 23 T cell receptor beta chains from the same sample are listed, as sequenced in a study of blood T cell repertoires in COVID-19. Assay: immunoSEQ multiplex PCR; the TCRdb copy retains only in-frame clones and omits some. The sample lists 100,000 to 150,000 clones; approximately 85% were seen once. Sequenced input: peripheral blood. The receptor set was obtained from a woman aged 80 or older with COVID-19, enrolled during active disease.

This clone was picked up one time. J is TRBJ2-7 and V is TRBV6-4; TRBD2 matches at 9 bases. This CDR3 spans 15 amino acids. The germline gives CDR1 MRHNA, CDR2 SNTAGT. With 5 bases clipped from V and 4 bases from J, the junction kept 9 bases outside the gene matches. The CDR3 sequence is CASSPSASGIYEQYF. The CDR3 bases are TGTGCCAGCAGTCCCTCGGCTAGCGGGATATACGAGCAGTACTTC.

This clone was picked up one time. The V call is TRBV6-6, the J call TRBJ2-7; D not certain. The CDR3 has 15 residues. Germline CDR1 and CDR2: MNHNY and SVGAGI (reference sequence). V dropped 7 bases and J dropped 0 bases, with 16 bases sitting between them. The CDR3 coding sequence is TGTGCCAGCACCCACGACTCCCGCGGCTCCTACGAGCAGTACTTC. Its translation is CASTHDSRGSYEQYF.

CDR3 bases: TGTGCCAGCAGTTGGGGCCTAACAGGGGTTAACACTGAAGCTTTCTTT. It codes for CASSWGLTGVNTEAFF. The V gene is TRBV6-2 or TRBV6-3, the J gene TRBJ1-1; the match to TRBD1 covers 7 bases. Trimming removed 4 bases from V and 2 bases from J; junction bases left unmatched: 10. CDR3 size: 16 residues. The germline V gene encodes CDR1 MNHEY and CDR2 SVGEGT.

This clone was seen only once. Here the CDR3 reads CASSSFGQGEPYGYTF. CDR3 DNA sequence: TGTGCCAGCAGTAGCTTCGGACAGGGGGAACCCTATGGCTACACCTTC. This rearrangement joins TRBV6-2 or TRBV6-3 to TRBJ1-2; 10 bases are a match to TRBD1. Germline V gene sequence: CDR1 MNHEY, CDR2 SVGEGT. This CDR3 contains 16 residues. Losses at the gene ends were 5 bases for V and 4 bases for J; bases not matched to a gene: 10.

The chain has TRBV19 and TRBJ1-2, with 9 nucleotides matching TRBD1. Unmatched junction bases numbered 14, after V lost 8 bases and J lost 4 bases. The germline V gene has CDR1 LNHDA and CDR2 SQIVND (reference sequence). The CDR3 length is 16 residues. Here the CDR3 reads CASSLRGQGIVYGYTF. In DNA, the CDR3 is TGTGCCAGTTCCTTACGCGGACAGGGGATTGTCTATGGCTACACCTTC.

V usage is TRBV3-1 (or the pseudogene TRBV3-2) and J usage is TRBJ1-6, with D possibly being TRBD1 (5 bases). The CDR3 length is 13 residues. The V end was cut by 4 bases, the J end by 10 bases, with 11 bases between. CDR1 and CDR2 from the germline V gene are LGHDT and YNNKEL (reference sequence). The CDR3 protein is CASSPGGNSPLHF. As DNA, the CDR3 is TGTGCCAGCAGCCCCGGGGGGAACTCACCCCTCCACTTT.

Details on this clone: The sample contains more than one DNA sequence encoding this CDR3. The chain carries TRBV11-2 and TRBJ2-7; 12 bases map to TRBD2. CDR1 is SGHAT and CDR2 is FQNNGV in the germline V gene. The V segment lost 5 bases and the J segment 1 base; nucleotides outside the gene matches: 3. This CDR3 has 15 residues. The CDR3 DNA reads as TGTGCCAGCAGCCCAGGGACTAGCGGGTCCTACGAGCAGTACTTC. Translation: CASSPGTSGSYEQYF.

The chain is built from TRBV28 and TRBJ2-5; 11 bases match TRBD1. The germline V gene encodes CDR1 MDHEN and CDR2 SYDVKM. Germline trimming cut 6 bases from V and 5 bases from J; bases unmatched to any gene: 5. The CDR3 loop spans 14 amino acids. The CDR3 region has the DNA TGTGCCAGCAGCCCTGGACAGGGGGCGGAGACCCAGTACTTC. Its protein product is CASSPGQGAETQYF.

The chain uses TRBV2 and TRBJ1-5; D call uncertain. Germline V lookup: CDR1 SNHLY, CDR2 FYNNEI. This CDR3 contains 14 residues. With 2 bases removed from V and 4 bases from J, the gap between germline ends came to 9 bases. The CDR3 DNA sequence: TGTGCCAGCAGTGAATCTTTCGGGAATCAGCCCCAGCATTTT. Protein: CASSESFGNQPQHF.

Notes on this clone: A clone one base away is much larger, so this may be a read error. The sample contains more than one DNA sequence encoding this CDR3. The chain's CDR3 is CASSQGLAGAYEQYF. The CDR3 coding sequence is TGTGCCAGCAGCCAAGGACTAGCGGGAGCCTACGAGCAGTACTTC. The rearrangement uses TRBV4-2 and TRBJ2-7; 12 bases line up with TRBD2. Looked up from germline, CDR1 is LGHNA and CDR2 is YNFKEQ. CDR3 size: 15 residues. The trim removed 1 base at V and 2 bases at J, leaving 0 bases unmatched.

The chain employs TRBV10-1 and TRBJ2-5; D is perhaps TRBD2 (6 bases). The V end was cut by 3 bases, the J end by 4 bases, with 12 bases between. This CDR3 contains 14 residues. Germline V gene lookup returns CDR1 WNHNN and CDR2 SYGVQD (reference sequence). The CDR3 region is CASSDGLARETQYF. The CDR3 DNA reads TGCGCCAGCAGTGATGGGCTAGCGCGAGAGACCCAGTACTTC.

CDR3 nucleotide sequence: TGTGCCAGCAGCCCTCAGGTACGCACTGAAGCTTTCTTT. It yields the protein CASSPQVRTEAFF. The V gene is TRBV11-2, the J gene TRBJ1-1; the D is unclear. This CDR3 is built from 13 residues. V was trimmed by 5 bases and J by 4 bases, leaving 11 bases between them. Germline V lookup: CDR1 SGHAT, CDR2 FQNNGV.

This chain uses TRBV27 with TRBJ2-1, with 12 nucleotides matching TRBD2. V was pared by 6 bases and J by 5 bases, with 8 bases of the junction left unmatched. This CDR3 spans 16 amino acids. CDR1 and CDR2 from the germline V gene are MNHEY and SMNVEV (reference sequence). CDR3 sequence (DNA): TGTGCCAGCAGGGTCCTAGCGGGAGGGCCCCACAATGAGCAGTTCTTC. It translates to CASRVLAGGPHNEQFF.

This clone was counted a single time. This rearrangement joins TRBV24-1 to TRBJ1-5; D is unresolved. CDR1 and CDR2 from the germline V gene are KGHDR and SFDVKD. V dropped 5 bases and J dropped 5 bases, with 9 bases sitting between them. This CDR3 is built from 13 residues. CDR3 in DNA: TGTGCCACCAGTGCCCGCGGAGATCAGCCCCAGCATTTT. Protein sequence: CATSARGDQPQHF.

The rearrangement uses TRBV5-6 and TRBJ1-1; TRBD1 matches 9 bases. In germline, CDR1 is SGHDT, CDR2 YYEEEE. The CDR3 spans 14 residues. The junction had 2 bases not matched to a gene; V was cut back by 4 bases and J by 1 base. CDR3 in amino acids: CASSRGQGNTEAFF. CDR3 DNA sequence: TGTGCCAGCAGCAGGGGACAGGGGAACACTGAAGCTTTCTTT.

This chain links TRBV6-5 with TRBJ2-7; 9 nucleotides line up with TRBD2. The CDR3 has 14 residues. The V segment lost 6 bases and the J segment 5 bases; nucleotides outside the gene matches: 8. The germline gives CDR1 MNHEY, CDR2 SVGAGI. The CDR3 spells CASSTGLAFHEQYF. Here the CDR3 DNA reads TGTGCCAGCAGCACGGGACTAGCATTCCACGAGCAGTACTTC.

The chain links TRBV3-1 (or the pseudogene TRBV3-2) to TRBJ1-1, with D tentatively TRBD1 (5 bases). Trimming took off 2 bases at V and 4 bases at J, with 17 bases between the two ends. Germline V lookup: CDR1 LGHDT, CDR2 YNNKEL (reference sequence). The CDR3 loop spans 16 amino acids. Here the CDR3 reads CASSQPRGEGGTEAFF. CDR3 nucleotides: TGTGCCAGCAGCCAACCCCGGGGGGAGGGCGGCACTGAAGCTTTCTTT.

The V gene is TRBV5-6, the J gene TRBJ2-2; TRBD2 matches at 7 bases. Germline V gene data show CDR1 as SGHDT and CDR2 as YYEEEE. V dropped 5 bases and J dropped 0; count of bases not matched to a gene: 7. This CDR3 has 16 amino acids. The CDR3 coding sequence is TGTGCCAGCAGGAAGCGGGGCACCTCGAACACCGGGGAGCTGTTTTTT. This translates into CASRKRGTSNTGELFF.

V is TRBV5-1 and J is TRBJ2-1; 7 bases match TRBD1. The CDR3 totals 15 residues. V was pared by 3 bases and J by 5 bases, with 8 bases of the junction left unmatched. The germline V gene has CDR1 SGHRS and CDR2 YFSETQ. The CDR3: CASSSQGRRDNEQFF. For the CDR3, the DNA is TGCGCCAGCAGCTCACAGGGGAGAAGGGACAATGAGCAGTTCTTC.

J is TRBJ2-2 and V is TRBV29-1; TRBD1 might be the D (5 bases). The CDR3 runs 12 residues. The germline CDR1 and CDR2 sequences are SQVTM and ANQGSEA. The V end lost 7 bases, the J end lost 8 bases, and 14 bases lay between the germline ends. CDR3 region: CSALTRTGELFF. CDR3 DNA sequence: TGCAGCGCACTTACCCGGACAGGGGAGCTGTTTTTT.

This sequence joins TRBV6-5 and TRBJ2-2, with TRBD2 as a possible D gene (6 bases). Germline CDR1 MNHEY, CDR2 SVGAGI. Deletions cut 6 bases from V and 5 bases from J, with 13 bases between. The CDR3 loop spans 14 amino acids. CDR3 bases: TGTGCCAGCAGGACGGGAGCAGGGACCGGGGAGCTGTTTTTT. Translated, it gives CASRTGAGTGELFF.

This sequence joins TRBV12-3 or TRBV12-4 and TRBJ2-7; D may be TRBD2 (5 bases). With 3 bases removed from V and 6 bases from J, the gap between germline ends came to 12 bases. CDR3 size: 13 residues. CDR3 in DNA: TGTGCCAGCAGTTTGGAGGTGGTTGGCGAGCAGTACTTC. This sequence encodes CASSLEVVGEQYF.

In its sample, this clone was seen a few times. This chain links TRBV19 with TRBJ1-4; 11 bases fit TRBD1. V lost 5 bases, J lost 5 bases, and 7 bases stayed unmatched. Germline lookup yields CDR1 LNHDA and CDR2 SQIVND (reference sequence). The CDR3 is 16 amino acids. The CDR3: CASSHTGDRGNEKLFF. CDR3 nucleotides: TGTGCCAGTAGTCATACCGGGGACAGGGGGAATGAAAAACTGTTTTTT.